Listed below are T cell receptor beta chains from one sample, sequenced in a study of blood T cell repertoires in COVID-19. Clones were read by immunoSEQ multiplex PCR, and TCRdb kept only the in-frame ones, dropping some. The sample includes 200,000 to 300,000 clones, roughly 88% of them seen just once. Source material: PBMCs or T cells enriched from blood (not recorded which). The receptor source for this set is a woman between 40 and 50 years old who had been exposed to COVID-19. Each CDR3 is given with its conserved first and last residue. The D gene is left open where the match is weak. Only some rows state a clone size, as once, few, many or a class for expanded clones.

J | size | V | D | DNA | CDR3
TRBJ1-2 | . | TRBV5-1 | TRBD1 | TGCGCCAGCAGCTTGTTCGACGGAGGGACAGACTATGGCTACACCTTC | CASSLFDGGTDYGYTF
TRBJ2-1 | . | TRBV27 | . | TGTGCCAGCAGTTTCTTAGACAGTTCCAATGAGCAGTTCTTC | CASSFLDSSNEQFF
TRBJ2-1 | . | TRBV2 | . | TGTGCCAGCAGTGTCGGGGGAGAAGCCTACAATGAGCAGTTCTTC | CASSVGGEAYNEQFF
TRBJ1-1 | . | TRBV27 | . | TGTGCCAGCAGTTTATCAGAGGGAAGGGGGACTGAAGCTTTCTTT | CASSLSEGRGTEAFF
TRBJ1-1 | . | TRBV2 | . | TGTGCCAGCAGGCCCCTGTTGGCCGCGGGCACTGAAGCTTTCTTT | CASRPLLAAGTEAFF
TRBJ1-4 | once | TRBV30 | . | TGTGCCTGGAGTGTACAGTCCGGTTTCAATGAAAAACTGTTTTTT | CAWSVQSGFNEKLFF
TRBJ1-4 | few | TRBV15 | . | TGTGCCACCAGCAGAGATCTTCTCCCCAATGAAAAACTGTTTTTT | CATSRDLLPNEKLFF
TRBJ1-2 | . | TRBV14 | . | TGTGCCAGCAGCCAGGGGCAGATCTATGGCTACACCTTC | CASSQGQIYGYTF
TRBJ2-1 | . | TRBV5-4 | TRBD2 | TGTGCCAGCAGCTTGACCCTTACTAGCGGGGGCTACAATGAGCAGTTCTTC | CASSLTLTSGGYNEQFF
TRBJ1-3 | . | TRBV4-3 | . | TGCGCCAGCAGCCAAACCCGGGGGGCTTGGGGAAACACCATATATTTT | CASSQTRGAWGNTIYF
TRBJ1-5 | few | TRBV27 | . | TGTGCCAGCAGTTTAAATTGGGCACAGCCCCAGCATTTT | CASSLNWAQPQHF
TRBJ2-5 | . | TRBV4-1 | TRBD1 | TGCGCCAGCAGCCTCGTAGGGGGCGCGATCCAAGAGACCCAGTACTTC | CASSLVGGAIQETQYF
TRBJ1-3 | . | TRBV13 | . | TGTGCCAGCAGTTCCCAGGATATCGGAAACACCATATATTTT | CASSSQDIGNTIYF
TRBJ2-5 | . | TRBV7-2 | . | TGTGCCAGCAGCTTGGGCCCCGCGTCCCAAGAGACCCAGTACTTC | CASSLGPASQETQYF
TRBJ2-2 | . | TRBV2 | TRBD2 | TGTGCCAGCATTGCGGGAGGGCCCTACACCGGGGAGCTGTTTTTT | CASIAGGPYTGELFF
TRBJ1-5 | . | TRBV27 | TRBD1 | TGTGCCAGCAGTTTATTGTCACCACAGGGGGCGGTCGGTCAGCCCCAGCATTTT | CASSLLSPQGAVGQPQHF
TRBJ1-2 | once | TRBV6-5 | . | TGTGCCAGCAGTTCCCTCGGGGAGGGTGGCTATGGCTACACCTTC | CASSSLGEGGYGYTF
TRBJ1-2 | . | TRBV5-8 | . | TGTGCCAGCAGCTACGGACAGAACTATGGCTACACCTTC | CASSYGQNYGYTF
TRBJ1-2 | . | TRBV4-2 | . | TGTGCCAGCAGCCATTATTTGGACAGTAGCTATGGCTACACCTTC | CASSHYLDSSYGYTF
TRBJ2-2 | . | TRBV19 | TRBD1 | TGTGCCAGTAAGGGACAGGGGGCCCCCGGGGAGCTGTTTTTT | CASKGQGAPGELFF
TRBJ2-7 | . | TRBV5-4 | . | TGTGCCAGCAGCTATTCAGGGGACTCCTACGAGCAGTACTTC | CASSYSGDSYEQYF
TRBJ1-1 | . | TRBV2 | . | TGTGCCAGCATAGGGGGGGCTGAAGCTTTCTTT | CASIGGAEAFF
TRBJ1-1 | . | TRBV18 | . | TGTGCCAGCTCACCACTCCTCGGGGGGGGACACACTGAAGCTTTCTTT | CASSPLLGGGHTEAFF
TRBJ1-6 | . | TRBV18 | . | TGTGCCAGCTCATCACGTCCCGGCACCATCGCGGATTCACCCCTCCACTTT | CASSSRPGTIADSPLHF
TRBJ2-7 | . | TRBV11-1 | . | TGTGCCAGCAGCCGACAGGAATTCTGGGAGCAGTACTTC | CASSRQEFWEQYF
TRBJ1-5 | . | TRBV30 | . | TGTGCCTGGAATTCGGGGTTCCCGCAGCCCCAGCATTTT | CAWNSGFPQPQHF
TRBJ2-1 | . | TRBV29-1 | TRBD2 | TGCAGCGTTGAGGCGGGAGGGACGGATGAGCAGTTCTTC | CSVEAGGTDEQFF
TRBJ1-2 | . | TRBV5-1 | TRBD1 | TGTGCCAGCAGCTCTCGACAGGGGTTAAACTATGGCTACACCTTC | CASSSRQGLNYGYTF
TRBJ1-1 | . | TRBV5-8 | TRBD1 | TGTGCCAGCAGCCCCCCTGTAGGCAGGGGGCTGGGGAACACTGAAGCTTTCTTT | CASSPPVGRGLGNTEAFF
TRBJ1-1 | . | TRBV19 | . | TGTGCCAGTAATCATTTGAGGGGCGCGGGGAGGAACACTGAAGCTTTCTTT | CASNHLRGAGRNTEAFF
TRBJ2-3 | . | TRBV25-1 | . | TGTGCCAGCAGCAATTACAGGGGAGGTACAGATACGCAGTATTTT | CASSNYRGGTDTQYF
TRBJ1-1 | . | TRBV7-3 | TRBD1 | TGTGCCAGCAGCCCAGGGGGCACTGAAGCTTTCTTT | CASSPGGTEAFF
TRBJ2-1 | . | TRBV4-1 | . | TGCGCCAGCAGACAGGATTTTGGCTCCTACAATGAGCAGTTCTTC | CASRQDFGSYNEQFF
TRBJ1-4 | . | TRBV5-4 | TRBD1 | TGTGCCAGCAGCTCAAGACAGGGCGCCGCGGGTAATGAAAAACTGTTTTTT | CASSSRQGAAGNEKLFF
TRBJ2-1 | . | TRBV5-1 | TRBD2 | TGTGCCAGCAGCACCGGACTAGCGGGTCATGAGCAGTTCTTC | CASSTGLAGHEQFF
TRBJ1-2 | once | TRBV4-3 | . | TGCGCCAGCAGCCAAGATAGGGGGTCAGGATATGGCTACACCTTC | CASSQDRGSGYGYTF
TRBJ2-7 | . | TRBV28 | TRBD1 | TGTGCCAGCAGTTTGGGACAGGGGTTCTACGAGCAGTACTTC | CASSLGQGFYEQYF
TRBJ1-1 | . | TRBV4-2 | . | TGTGCCAGCAGCCAAGATCTCGTTGAAGCTTTCTTT | CASSQDLVEAFF
TRBJ1-6 | . | TRBV5-1 | . | TGTGCCAGCAGCTTGGTCGGCCAGCAGGATTCACCCCTCCACTTT | CASSLVGQQDSPLHF
TRBJ1-1 | . | TRBV29-1 | . | TGCAGCGTTGACCGGGGAACTGAAGCTTTCTTT | CSVDRGTEAFF
TRBJ2-3 | . | TRBV6-5 | TRBD1 | TGTGCCAGCAGTTCCTGGAACGACAGGGGGCAAGATACGCAGTATTTT | CASSSWNDRGQDTQYF
TRBJ2-5 | . | TRBV19 | . | TGTGCCAGTAGTATTGGATCGGGATCAGGAGAGGAGACCCAGTACTTC | CASSIGSGSGEETQYF
TRBJ1-3 | . | TRBV11-3 | . | TGTGCCAGCAGCTACTCTCGTGACTCTGGAAACACCATATATTTT | CASSYSRDSGNTIYF
TRBJ2-2 | few | TRBV7-3 | . | TGTGCCAGCAGTGCCAGCGGGCGGGCCAGGAACACCGGGGAGCTGTTTTTT | CASSASGRARNTGELFF
TRBJ2-2 | . | TRBV4-3 | TRBD2 | TGCGCCAGCAGCCAACCGGGACTAGCGGATTTTGGCGGGGAGCTGTTTTTT | CASSQPGLADFGGELFF
TRBJ2-5 | . | TRBV11-3 | . | TGTGCCAGTTCCACCTATTATGTACAAGAGACCCAGTACTTC | CASSTYYVQETQYF
TRBJ2-3 | . | TRBV13 | TRBD2 | TGTGCCAGCAGCCCCGCTAGCGGGGGGGCTTCGGATACGCAGTATTTT | CASSPASGGASDTQYF
TRBJ2-5 | . | TRBV24-1 | . | TGTGCCACCAGTGATTTCCGGCACGGGGTACGGGAGACCCAGTACTTC | CATSDFRHGVRETQYF
TRBJ1-5 | . | TRBV7-8 | . | TGTGCCAGCAGCTTAGGAGGGAAAAATCAGCCCCAGCATTTT | CASSLGGKNQPQHF
TRBJ2-7 | . | TRBV12-3/TRBV12-4 | TRBD2 | TGTGCCTCAGGACTAGCGTTTTACGAGCAGTACTTC | CASGLAFYEQYF
TRBJ1-2 | . | TRBV4-3 | . | TGCGCCAGCAGCCAAGTCGACGGGTATGGCTACACCTTC | CASSQVDGYGYTF
TRBJ1-4 | . | TRBV15 | . | TGTGCCACCCGAGCCAGTCGAATACAGGAAAAACTGTTTTTT | CATRASRIQEKLFF
TRBJ2-1 | . | TRBV9 | . | TGTGCCAGCAGCGGCACGGGGAGGCACTGGGAGTTCTTC | CASSGTGRHWEFF
TRBJ2-2 | . | TRBV27 | TRBD2 | TGTGCCAGCAGTTGGACTAGCACCGGGGAGCTGTTTTTT | CASSWTSTGELFF
TRBJ1-1 | . | TRBV19 | . | TGTGCCAGTAACCGGGATGGAGGGGCGAACACTGAAGCTTTCTTT | CASNRDGGANTEAFF
TRBJ1-3 | . | TRBV7-2 | TRBD1 | TGTGCCAGCAGCCTAAATCCCTTTCCGACAGGGGCTGGAAACACCATATATTTT | CASSLNPFPTGAGNTIYF
TRBJ2-4 | . | TRBV30 | . | TGTGCCTGGACCCCAGATTCCAAAAACATTCAGTACTTC | CAWTPDSKNIQYF
TRBJ1-1 | . | TRBV5-4 | . | TGTGCCAGCAGCGGGGGACTCCAGAACACTGAAGCTTTCTTT | CASSGGLQNTEAFF